The present T cell receptor beta chain was sequenced within a study of PD-1 blockade in classical Hodgkin lymphoma. Study findings and constraints: The study found that TCR diversity rose significantly by C4D1 in CD4+ but not CD8+ cells.

The table came from immunoSEQ multiplex PCR; TCRdb's copy has only in-frame clones and leaves some out. The profile covers just over 50,000 clones, with 73% appearing a single time and about 16% taken by the ten largest. This CDR3 has 10 amino acids. CDR1 GTSNPN and CDR2 SVGIG come from the germline V gene (reference sequence). With 3 bases removed from V and 7 bases from J, the gap between germline ends came to 4 bases. This clone was seen a few times. Its specificity is not known. All trial patients relapsed after autologous stem cell transplantation. Complete response, partial response or progressive disease was recorded as best response.

The starting material was peripheral blood mononuclear cells (PBMCs), obtained before the second cycle of nivolumab. The sequence was obtained from a human donor with classical Hodgkin lymphoma. The chain is built from TRBV30 and TRBJ2-1, with D unresolved. CDR3 loop: CAWSSNEQFF. CDR3 sequence (DNA): TGTGCCTGGAGCTCAAATGAGCAGTTCTTC.